Following are 7 T cell receptor beta chains from one sample sequenced in a study of shared clonotypes between healthy human individuals. The table came from immunoSEQ multiplex PCR; TCRdb's copy has only in-frame clones and leaves some out. The sample yields some 1 million clones, about 80% seen once. Sample: memory CD4+ T cells sorted from blood. Stated subset: CD45RA-negative fraction. These receptors were taken from a man younger than 30 in good health.

This clone was counted only a few times. CDR3 in amino acids: CASSRGLTPPEQFF. DNA of the CDR3: TGTGCCAGCAGCCGGGGACTCACCCCCCCCGAGCAGTTCTTC. This rearrangement joins TRBV7-9 to TRBJ2-1; TRBD2 is a possible D gene (6 bases). From germline, CDR1 is SEHNR and CDR2 FQNEAQ (reference sequence). Trimming removed 5 bases from V and 10 bases from J, with 18 bases in between. This CDR3 comprises 14 residues. Variable domain in full (rest from reference TRBV7-9 and TRBJ2-1): DTGVSQNPRHKITKRGQNVTFRCDPISEHNRLYWYRQTLGQGPEFLTYFQNEAQLEKSRLLSDRFSAERPKGSFSTLEIQRTEQGDSAMYLCASSRGLTPPEQFFGPGTRLTVL.

The rearrangement uses TRBV5-6 and TRBJ2-7, with 12 bases fitting TRBD2. CDR3 length equals 16 residues. The trim removed 4 bases at V and 6 bases at J, leaving 11 bases unmatched. The V gene's germline CDR1 is SGHDT and CDR2 YYEEEE. The CDR3: CASSPVRTSGNSEQYF. Written as DNA, the CDR3 is TGTGCCAGCAGCCCGGTTAGGACTAGCGGGAATTCCGAGCAGTACTTC.

This clone came up a few times. The chain joins TRBV30 to TRBJ1-2; D may be TRBD1 (5 bases). V lost 2 bases to trimming and J lost 4 bases, with 14 bases between them. This CDR3 is built from 14 residues. Germline V gene sequence: CDR1 GTSNPN, CDR2 SVGIG (reference sequence). The CDR3 region has the DNA TGTGCCTGGAGTAAAAAACAGGTGCCCTATGGCTACACCTTC. Translated, it gives CAWSKKQVPYGYTF.

This clone was seen a handful of times. The J gene is TRBJ2-5, the V gene TRBV7-8, with D perhaps TRBD1 (5 bases). The length of the CDR3 is 13 residues. V shed 2 bases and J shed 9 bases, with 13 bases lying between them. Germline-derived CDR1 and CDR2 are SGHVS and FQNEAQ. The CDR3 DNA sequence: TGTGCCAGCAGCTTATTCCCCGAAGGGGCCCAGTACTTC. This codes for CASSLFPEGAQYF. The full variable domain, with the rest looked up from reference TRBV7-8 and TRBJ2-5, is GAGVSQSPRYKVAKRGQDVALRCDPISGHVSLFWYQQALGQGPEFLTYFQNEAQLDKSGLPSDRFFAERPEGSVSTLKIQRTQQEDSAVYLCASSLFPEGAQYFGPGTRLLVL.

This clone was observed at least ten times. The V gene is TRBV7-9, the J gene TRBJ2-1; D not resolved. V gave up 5 bases and J gave up 4 bases, with 21 bases separating them. In germline, CDR1 is SEHNR, CDR2 FQNEAQ (reference sequence). The CDR3 sequence is 17 residues long. DNA for the CDR3: TGTGCCAGCAGCCCCCCCCTTCGACTCGCCGTTTACAATGAGCAGTTCTTC. Amino acids: CASSPPLRLAVYNEQFF.

The chain has TRBV19 and TRBJ1-1; D is undetermined. This CDR3 spans 15 amino acids. The germline CDR1 and CDR2 sequences are LNHDA and SQIVND (reference sequence). V was pared by 1 base and J by 1 base, with 10 bases between. This chain's CDR3 is CASSIVGQTNTEAFF. The CDR3 bases are TGTGCCAGTAGTATAGTAGGCCAGACGAACACTGAAGCTTTCTTT.

This chain links TRBV5-1 with TRBJ1-4; 10 nucleotides match TRBD1. CDR1 SGHRS and CDR2 YFSETQ come from the germline V gene. This CDR3 is 15 amino acids long. V was clipped by 5 bases and J by 3 bases; unmatched bases: 4. CDR3 DNA sequence: TGCGCCAGCAGATCAGGACAGGGGGCTAATGAAAAACTGTTTTTT. Translation gives CASRSGQGANEKLFF.